This T cell receptor (beta chain) was profiled in a study of naive and memory T cell subsets. An equimolar mix of two oligonucleotides served as the beta constant-region primer for TRBC1 and TRBC2. Four rounds of PCR amplified the ligated cDNA using nested alpha and beta constant-region primers plus SP2. An oligonucleotide with the SP2 primer and a 12-nucleotide UMI was ligated to the cDNA 3' end. TCRdb reanalysed the UMI-ligation and nested PCR reads using MiXCR and keeps one entry per CDR3 protein. The data show about 150,000 distinct CDR3 sequences, about 23% seen once. This clonotype has just a few counts. The antigen is undetermined. Study results and limitations: A few larger clonotypes appeared in naive repertoires, especially CD8, possibly memory cells re-expressing CD45RA.

Germline V gene data show CDR1 as SQVTM and CDR2 as ANQGSEA. This CDR3 has 13 amino acids. V lost 5 bases, J lost 2 bases, and 12 bases lay in between. Sequenced sample: naive CD4+ T cells from blood. The V and J genes are TRBV29-1 and TRBJ2-5; D perhaps matches TRBD1 (5 bases). The receptor was derived from a human donor in good health. Written as DNA, the CDR3 is TGCAGCGTTCAAGGCAGGGATCAAGAGACCCAGTACTTC. This gives the protein CSVQGRDQETQYF. Based on the CDR3 plus reference TRBV29-1 and TRBJ2-5, the full variable domain is SAVISQKPSRDICQRGTSLTIQCQVDSQVTMMFWYRQQPGQSLTLIATANQGSEATYESGFVIDKFPISRPNLTFSTLTVSNMSPEDSSIYLCSVQGRDQETQYFGPGTRLLVL.